This entry describes one T cell receptor (beta chain). No cognate antigen has been identified for it. Base quality data are lacking; no much larger clone is found one base away. The germline V gene provides CDR1 MDHEN and CDR2 SYDVKM. Clipping removes 8 bases from V and 5 bases from J, with 12 as the unmatched junction base count. The CDR3 holds 15 amino acids from the cysteine to the phenylalanine. This entry keeps only the CDR3 DNA: 45 bases, framed from base 1. TCRbeta CDR3 regions were amplified from genomic DNA using the immunoSEQ Assay, a bias-controlled multiplex PCR. The source study handled its data this way. Nucleated cell counts per sample were estimated from amplification of reference gene primers within the assay. To quantify the absolute abundance of each unique TCRbeta CDR3 rearrangement, sequence reads were collapsed and filtered. For each sample, productive Simpson clonality was calculated as the square root of Simpson's diversity index over productive rearrangements. What TCRdb holds here is the immuneACCESS table cut down to in-frame rearrangements. Part of the clones is not present; checked against another copy, under half of the missing clones reflect an unresolved V gene, and the others are unexplained. V, J and clone size were drawn from that table, and D and trimming were deduced from the DNA. The sample contains about 74,000 clones, around 74% of them found a single time. Over 20% of the sample comes from the top ten.

The entry originates in a study of blood T cell repertoires in COVID-19 (dated by TCRdb to 2020 to 2022). About the study as a whole: Collaborator samples came from the United States, Italy and Spain and covered acute and convalescent phases of COVID-19. The material from the prospective study consisted of cDNA or gDNA derived from T cells, B-cell-depleted T cells, or PBMCs. Subjects who had been exposed to COVID-19, were actively infected with it, or had recovered from it provided the deeply sampled blood TCRbeta repertoires that made up the dataset. The repertoires were released in a freely available public database intended as a resource for research on the immune response to SARS-CoV-2. Samples were obtained from the ongoing ImmuneRACE study (first 160 participants) and from about 1,300 subjects provided by 6 global collaborators. The sample metadata nearly always contained a de-identified subject ID, COVID-19 status, age in years and sex. Where available, HLA class I and class II types were taken from metadata supplied by the sample provider and were not determined by assay-based typing. Findings and caveats that apply to the study as a whole: The quantity of clinical and demographic metadata differed by source and by participant and was supplied without curation.

Whole blood was collected in K2EDTA tubes by collaborating institutions according to the institutions' own protocols. For TCRbeta analysis, collaborators shipped samples in one of three forms: frozen whole blood, isolated PBMCs, or DNA extracted from either of those sample types. Recombination joined TRBV28 with TRBJ2-5; 9 central nucleotides agree with TRBD2. This TCR was sampled from a man aged 65 to 85 with acute or convalescent COVID-19. Sequenced: peripheral blood. This receptor has the CDR3 CASYAGGRARETQYF. The DNA is as follows: TGTGCCAGCTATGCGGGCGGGAGGGCCCGGGAGACCCAGTACTTC. Reference TRBV28 and TRBJ2-5 proteins supply the regions before and after the CDR3; the full variable domain is: DVKVTQSSRYLVKRTGEKVFLECVQDMDHENMFWYRQDPGLGLRLIYFSYDVKMKEKGDIPEGYSVSREKKERFSLILESASTNQTSMYLCASYAGGRARETQYFGPGTRLLVL.